The TCR beta chain described here comes from a study of T cell responses to AZD1222 COVID-19 vaccine. Study results and caveats: Females outnumbered males among donors, who were mostly white British; clonal diversity was possibly underestimated. Only a handful of people who got AZD1222 tested seropositive at baseline. Regions 160-218 and 743-854 dominated among vaccine-associated CD4 TCRs spanning spike.

Remarks on this clone: Its antigen is not known.

Germline V gene sequence: CDR1 SNHLY, CDR2 FYNNEI. Trimming left V 6 bases short and J 0 bases short, with 8 bases between. The CDR3 totals 13 residues. The data were produced by immunoSEQ multiplex PCR, yet TCRdb's version contains in-frame clones alone and is incomplete. The data show around 270,000 clones, about 94% seen once. Sample: peripheral blood, taken 28 days after the second AZD1222 dose. The receptor comes from an adult who received the AZD1222 COVID-19 vaccine. The rearrangement uses TRBV2 and TRBJ1-1; no reliable D call. For the CDR3, the DNA is TGTGCCAGCAGGGGTCAATTGAACACTGAAGCTTTCTTT. Residues: CASRGQLNTEAFF.